This T cell receptor (beta chain) was profiled in a study of T cell repertoires in cytomegalovirus infection. As for the study in general: Public TCR beta signature analysis indicated the presence of both CMV infection and matching HLA type. Study-wide points: Summed public TCR beta family frequency identified CMV carriers bearing the relevant HLA. It was HLA-C-restricted CMV-specific TCR beta clonotypes that dominated the response ex vivo.

Concerning this clonotype itself: Antigen: not known.

TCRdb reprocessed the reads with MiXCR, giving one entry per CDR3 protein. The table records tens of thousands of distinct CDR3 sequences, about 18% of them present only once. Trimming took 5 bases from V and 5 from J; bases not matched to a gene: 16. The CDR3 contains 17 residues. CDR1 and CDR2 (germline): SGHTA, FQGNSA. The sequencing used CD8+ T cells from cultured PBMCs, collected from culture after CMV antigen stimulation. This sequence was found in a human donor in good health (CMV status not recorded). Some clones in this sample may be carry-over from other donors' samples. J is TRBJ2-5 and V is TRBV7-2; TRBD2 aligns across 8 bases. CDR3 nucleotide sequence: TGTGCCAGCAGCCTCTCGGGGGGGGGTTCGTTCGGGGAGACCCAGTACTTC. This gives the protein CASSLSGGGSFGETQYF. The full variable domain, completed using reference TRBV7-2 and TRBJ2-5, is GAGVSQSPSNKVTEKGKDVELRCDPISGHTALYWYRQSLGQGLEFLIYFQGNSAPDKSGLPSDRFSAERTGGSVSTLTIQRTQQEDSAVYLCASSLSGGGSFGETQYFGPGTRLLVL.